The source of this T cell receptor (beta chain) is a study of OX40 agonist ivuxolimab in advanced cancers. On the study more broadly: All patients had ivuxolimab intravenously every 2 weeks at 0.01 to 10 mg/kg. Patients achieving partial responses numbered three: one hepatocellular carcinoma case and two cutaneous melanoma cases.

Only in-frame clones appear in the TCRdb table, and some are missing; sequencing was by immunoSEQ multiplex PCR. The sample consists of fewer than 55,000 clones, approximately 87% of them appearing once. For this clone: Its antigen is as yet unknown.

The junction had 6 bases not matched to a gene; V was cut back by 4 bases and J by 9 bases. The CDR3 consists of 12 residues. Germline V gene lookup returns CDR1 SGHNT and CDR2 YYREEE (reference sequence). The study, taken as a whole, reports: With doses of 0.1 to 3.0 mg/kg, CD4+ and CD8+ blood T cells had undergone clonal expansion by week 6. Among T cells, CD8+ cells averaged more expanded clones than CD4+ cells.

The source is an adult with an advanced solid tumor such as melanoma, head and neck, liver or kidney cancer. The source material was CD4+ or CD8+ T cells sorted from blood, sampled in a trial of the OX40 agonist ivuxolimab. The chain has TRBV5-4 and TRBJ1-2; 7 nucleotides align to TRBD1. The CDR3 region has the DNA TGTGCCAGCAGCGAAACGACAGGGAGCTACACCTTC. It codes for CASSETTGSYTF.